The 30 T cell receptor beta chains below come from one sample, sequenced in a study of T cells in Graves' hyperthyroidism and ophthalmopathy. Researchers took RNA transcripts and amplified the TCR beta CDR3 regions from them. A first-round RT-PCR of the TCR CDR3 used the HTBI primer set. TCRdb fed the multiplex PCR reads into MiXCR, producing one record per CDR3 protein. The profile shows a few hundred thousand distinct CDR3 sequences, about 15% of them singletons. Specimen: blood. The receptors originated from a woman younger than 35 with Graves' hyperthyroidism that later progressed to Graves' ophthalmopathy.

This clonotype was seen repeatedly, ten times or more. The V gene is TRBV7-2, the J gene TRBJ1-1; no reliable D call. The CDR3 runs to 14 residues. The V end lost 1 base, the J end lost 5 bases, and 11 bases lay between the germline ends. From germline, CDR1 is SGHTA and CDR2 FQGNSA. The CDR3 sequence: CASSLDGQATEAFF. CDR3 coding DNA: TGTGCCAGCAGCTTAGACGGCCAGGCTACTGAAGCTTTCTTT.

A single count supports this clonotype. One base away lies a much larger clone, so this may be a sequencing read error. The rearrangement links TRBV20-1 to TRBJ2-3; 7 nucleotides align to TRBD1. V gave up 1 base and J gave up 1 base; unmatched junction bases: 5. Germline CDR1 reads DFQATT; CDR2 reads SNEGSKA (reference sequence). The CDR3 has 15 amino acids. The CDR3 is CSARVGQDGTDTQYF. As DNA, the CDR3 is TGCAGTGCTAGAGTTGGACAGGACGGCACAGATACGCAGTATTTT.

The DNA of the CDR3 is TGTGCCAGCAGCTTGGGTGACTTAGGGGACGCCGGGGAGCTGTTTTTT. Residues: CASSLGDLGDAGELFF. The J gene is TRBJ2-2, the V gene TRBV5-5; the D call may be TRBD1 or TRBD2 (5 bases each). CDR1 is SGHKS and CDR2 is YYEKEE in the germline V gene (reference sequence). V was clipped by 0 bases and J by 6 bases, with 15 bases between them. The CDR3 spans 16 residues.

The V call is TRBV6-1, the J call TRBJ2-3; 8 bases map to TRBD1. With V trimmed by 5 bases and J by 0 bases, 7 bases remained unmatched. Looked up from germline, CDR1 is MNHNS and CDR2 is SASEGT. There are 16 residues in the CDR3. DNA for the CDR3: TGTGCCAGCAGTAAGAGTCAGGGGGCGAGCACAGATACGCAGTATTTT. As protein: CASSKSQGASTDTQYF.

This clonotype was found a few times. A much larger clone lies a single base off, so this may be a read error. This rearrangement joins TRBV20-1 to TRBJ2-1; D perhaps matches TRBD1 (5 bases). Germline loops: CDR1 DFQATT, CDR2 SNEGSKA (reference sequence). The CDR3 is made up of 14 amino acids. Trimming stripped 6 bases from V and 0 bases from J, with 12 bases between. The CDR3 DNA reads TGCAGTGCCAGGGCTACGAGCTCCTACAATGAGCAGTTCTTC. Translated, it gives CSARATSSYNEQFF.

This clonotype was found a few times. The rearrangement links TRBV5-6 to TRBJ2-2; D assignment may be TRBD1 or TRBD2 (5 bases each). This CDR3 is built from 14 residues. Trimming removed 4 bases from V and 5 bases from J, with 12 bases in between. CDR1 is SGHDT and CDR2 is YYEEEE in the germline V gene. The CDR3 region is CASSPDWGTGELFF. The CDR3 DNA sequence: TGTGCCAGCAGCCCCGACTGGGGGACCGGGGAGCTGTTTTTT.

This clonotype was picked up many times. The CDR3 DNA follows: TGTGCCAGCAGGGACCTCCAGGGTCCCTACGAGCAGTACTTC. This codes for CASRDLQGPYEQYF. The chain recombines TRBV2 with TRBJ2-7; D is perhaps TRBD1 (5 bases). Germline V lookup: CDR1 SNHLY, CDR2 FYNNEI. V was trimmed by 6 bases and J by 2 bases, leaving 14 bases between them. This CDR3 has 14 residues.

The chain is built from TRBV6-2 or TRBV6-3 and TRBJ1-1; D remains unclear. The germline gives CDR1 MNHEY, CDR2 SVGEGT. This CDR3 spans 13 amino acids. Trimming stripped 6 bases from V and 2 bases from J, with 10 bases between. Written as DNA, the CDR3 is TGTGCCAGCAGATACGGCAGAAACACTGAAGCTTTCTTT. As protein: CASRYGRNTEAFF.

This clonotype was seen many times. This chain's CDR3 is CASSLWRGANQPQHF. DNA of the CDR3: TGTGCCAGCAGTTTATGGAGGGGAGCTAATCAGCCCCAGCATTTT. The rearrangement uses TRBV27 and TRBJ1-5, with D maybe TRBD1 (5 bases). Germline CDR1 is MNHEY and CDR2 is SMNVEV (reference sequence). This CDR3 is 15 amino acids long. Trimming took off 1 base at V and 4 bases at J, with 11 bases between the two ends.

The sample holds many counts of this clonotype. The rearrangement joins TRBV7-2 to TRBJ2-3, with TRBD2 identical over 8 bases. With 5 bases clipped from V and 3 bases from J, the junction kept 7 bases outside the gene matches. The germline V gene encodes CDR1 SGHTA and CDR2 FQGNSA. The CDR3 contains 15 residues. CDR3 sequence reads: CASSGRLAKTDTQYF. For the CDR3, the DNA is TGTGCCAGCAGCGGAAGACTAGCGAAGACAGATACGCAGTATTTT. Together with reference TRBV7-2 and TRBJ2-3, the CDR3 gives the full variable domain: GAGVSQSPSNKVTEKGKDVELRCDPISGHTALYWYRQSLGQGLEFLIYFQGNSAPDKSGLPSDRFSAERTGGSVSTLTIQRTQQEDSAVYLCASSGRLAKTDTQYFGPGTRLTVL.

This clonotype was detected a few times. The genes are TRBV13 and TRBJ1-2, with 7 bases lining up with TRBD1. V was clipped by 4 bases and J by 8 bases; unmatched bases: 7. Germline values: CDR1 PRHDT, CDR2 FYEKMQ (reference sequence). CDR3 length: 13 residues. CDR3 DNA: TGTGCCAGCAGCTCGGGACAGACGGACGGCTACACCTTC. It yields the protein CASSSGQTDGYTF.

This clonotype was found a few times. This chain joins TRBV19 and TRBJ2-1; 8 nucleotides agree with TRBD2. The V and J ends lost 4 bases and 7 bases, in that order; junction bases with no gene match: 12. Germline V gives CDR1 LNHDA, CDR2 SQIVND (reference sequence). CDR3 length: 16 residues. The CDR3 DNA is TGTGCCAGTAGTACCCGGGTAAGCGGGAGTTGGAATGAGCAGTTCTTC. It specifies CASSTRVSGSWNEQFF.

The rearrangement links TRBV14 to TRBJ2-1; 9 bases match TRBD1. CDR3 length equals 16 residues. Trimming at V came to 1 base and at J to 3 bases, leaving 4 bases not matched to a gene. Germline loops: CDR1 SGHDN, CDR2 FVKESK. CDR3 region: CASSQGPGQGYNEQFF. The CDR3 DNA is TGTGCCAGCAGCCAAGGGCCGGGACAGGGCTACAATGAGCAGTTCTTC.

This clonotype was counted a single time. The V call is TRBV5-1, the J call TRBJ2-5; D call uncertain. This CDR3 is 11 amino acids long. Germline V gene data show CDR1 as SGHRS and CDR2 as YFSETQ. The CDR3 DNA reads as TGCAGCAGCAGCTACCAAGAGACCCAGTACTTC. Encoded protein: CSSSYQETQYF.

A word on this clonotype: Being one base from a much bigger clone, this may be a read error. The rearrangement uses TRBV7-8 and TRBJ1-3; D ambiguous. This CDR3 is built from 15 residues. Trimming took 5 bases from V and 0 from J, leaving 11 bases between them. Germline V gives CDR1 SGHVS, CDR2 FQNEAQ. CDR3 nucleotides: TGTGCCAGCAGCCTAGTCGGTTTCTCTGGAAACACCATATATTTT. It encodes CASSLVGFSGNTIYF.

The chain has TRBV4-3 and TRBJ2-1; D is perhaps TRBD2 (5 bases). The germline V and J ends were trimmed by 0 bases and 2 bases, with 14 bases remaining between them. This CDR3 is built from 17 residues. CDR1 and CDR2 (germline): LGHNA, YSLEER. The CDR3 coding sequence is TGCGCCAGCAGCCAAGATCTTATGGCAGCGGCCTACAATGAGCAGTTCTTC. Protein: CASSQDLMAAAYNEQFF.

This clonotype occurred many times. The gene calls are TRBV6-2 or TRBV6-3 and TRBJ2-2; either TRBD1 or TRBD2 may supply D (5 bases each). The germline V gene encodes CDR1 MNHEY and CDR2 SVGEGT. V dropped 7 bases and J dropped 0 bases, with 12 bases sitting between them. CDR3 size: 15 residues. The CDR3 coding sequence is TGTGCCAGCACCCAAGGGACGGCGAACACCGGGGAGCTGTTTTTT. This translates into CASTQGTANTGELFF.

The chain joins TRBV6-2 or TRBV6-3 to TRBJ2-3, with 12 nucleotides matching TRBD2. The V gene end was trimmed by 6 bases and the J gene end by 4 bases; junction bases not matched to a gene: 11. The CDR3 sequence is 17 residues long. CDR1 MNHEY and CDR2 SVGEGT come from the germline V gene. CDR3: CASSGTSGRPNADTQYF. The CDR3 DNA is TGTGCCAGCAGCGGCACTAGCGGGAGGCCTAACGCAGATACGCAGTATTTT.

The V gene is TRBV3-1, the J gene TRBJ2-6; D might be TRBD1 or TRBD2, each matching 6 bases. CDR1 and CDR2 (germline): LGHDT, YNNKEL (reference sequence). The CDR3 runs to 14 residues. The V end was cut by 6 bases, the J end by 2 bases, with 8 bases between. The CDR3 is CASREGAGANVLTF. Written as DNA, the CDR3 is TGTGCCAGCAGGGAGGGGGCTGGGGCCAACGTCCTGACTTTC.

This chain links TRBV28 with TRBJ2-7, with 9 bases aligning to TRBD1. Per germline, CDR1 MDHEN and CDR2 SYDVKM. This CDR3 is 14 amino acids long. The V gene end was trimmed by 5 bases and the J gene end by 6 bases; junction bases not matched to a gene: 8. CDR3 DNA sequence: TGTGCCAGCAGTGACCACAGGGGGCCCTGCGAGCAGTACTTC. It encodes CASSDHRGPCEQYF.

This clonotype appeared many times. This CDR3 is CASSFRRRDEQFF. For the CDR3, the DNA is TGTGCCAGCAGCTTCCGACGTAGGGATGAGCAGTTCTTC. The chain employs TRBV11-2 and TRBJ2-1; D gene uncertain. V was pared by 3 bases and J by 8 bases, with 11 bases between. Per germline, CDR1 SGHAT and CDR2 FQNNGV. CDR3 length equals 13 residues.

This clonotype has just a few counts. The rearrangement uses TRBV2 and TRBJ1-2; no reliable D call. The germline gives CDR1 SNHLY, CDR2 FYNNEI. V was pared by 10 bases and J by 0 bases, with 12 bases between. The CDR3 extends over 13 amino acids. The CDR3 DNA reads as TGTGCCACCCGGATCACAGCTAACTATGGCTACACCTTC. It encodes CATRITANYGYTF.

This clonotype was observed at least ten times. The chain has TRBV28 and TRBJ2-1, with unresolved D. The germline CDR1 and CDR2 sequences are MDHEN and SYDVKM. The CDR3 covers 10 residues. The ends were cut back, 5 bases at V and 12 bases at J, with 8 bases in the middle. The CDR3 DNA reads as TGTGCCAGCAGTGGGTCCGTGCAGTTCTTC. Its protein is CASSGSVQFF.

The chain uses TRBV28 and TRBJ1-6, with D tentatively TRBD1 (5 bases). CDR3 length: 17 residues. CDR1 and CDR2 (germline): MDHEN, SYDVKM. Trimming took 8 bases from V and 7 from J, leaving 24 bases between them. The CDR3, as DNA: TGTGCCAGCGGGTCGCCCACTGGTACCTGGGGGAATTCACCCCTCCACTTT. Its translation: CASGSPTGTWGNSPLHF.

This clonotype was seen many times. The chain carries TRBV27 and TRBJ2-7, with a weak D call TRBD1 (6 bases). The CDR3 has 15 amino acids. From germline, CDR1 is MNHEY and CDR2 SMNVEV (reference sequence). V lost 0 bases, J lost 1 base, and 10 bases lay in between. CDR3 nucleotides: TGTGCCAGCAGTTTATCTTGGGGGCATTCCTACGAGCAGTACTTC. Its translation: CASSLSWGHSYEQYF.

In this sample, this clonotype turned up many times. The V and J genes are TRBV11-1 and TRBJ2-7; 10 bases line up with TRBD2. Germline V lookup: CDR1 SGHAT, CDR2 FQDESV (reference sequence). The CDR3 spans 13 residues. The V segment lost 10 bases and the J segment 2 bases; nucleotides outside the gene matches: 5. The CDR3 protein is CATTLAGAYEQYF. For the CDR3, the DNA is TGTGCCACCACTCTAGCGGGAGCCTACGAGCAGTACTTC.

This clonotype was recorded many times. The chain couples TRBV6-2 or TRBV6-3 to TRBJ2-7; 10 nucleotides line up with TRBD2. The CDR3 has 15 residues. The V and J ends lost 7 bases and 2 bases, in that order; junction bases with no gene match: 8. In germline, CDR1 is MNHEY, CDR2 SVGEGT. CDR3 loop: CASTSRTSGTYEQYF. The CDR3 DNA follows: TGTGCCAGCACCTCACGGACTAGCGGCACCTACGAGCAGTACTTC.

Many counts were recorded for this clonotype. V usage is TRBV6-5 and J usage is TRBJ2-7; D might be TRBD1 (5 bases). CDR3 length: 13 amino acids. V lost 0 bases to trimming and J lost 4 bases, with 7 bases between them. The germline CDR1 and CDR2 sequences are MNHEY and SVGAGI. In nucleotides, the CDR3 is TGTGCCAGCAGTTACTCTGACAGATACGAGCAGTACTTC. Its translation: CASSYSDRYEQYF.

This clonotype was recorded at least ten times. This chain joins TRBV9 and TRBJ2-7; a possible D gene is TRBD1 (6 bases). Trimming cost V 1 base and J 5 bases, with 16 bases left between them. Looked up from germline, CDR1 is SGDLS and CDR2 is YYNGEE. CDR3 length equals 15 residues. Here the CDR3 DNA reads TGTGCCAGCAGCGTAAGTGCGGGCAGGGGCCACGAGCAGTACTTC. This sequence encodes CASSVSAGRGHEQYF.

This clonotype has only a few counts. The V call is TRBV6-1, the J call TRBJ2-7, with TRBD2 identical over 15 bases. J lost 1 base, V lost 4 bases, and 5 bases had no gene match. Germline V lookup: CDR1 MNHNS, CDR2 SASEGT. This CDR3 spans 17 amino acids. The CDR3 region is CASSVDGLAGGSYEQYF. CDR3 bases: TGTGCCAGCAGTGTGGACGGACTAGCGGGAGGGTCCTACGAGCAGTACTTC.